This record concerns one TCR beta chain sequence. These data originate in a study of blood T cell repertoires in COVID-19. Whole-study context: The United States, Italy and Spain provided the acute and convalescent COVID-19 samples. Nucleic acid was either cDNA or gDNA, and it came from T cells, B-cell-depleted T cells, or PBMCs.

Per the original methods: Reference gene primer amplification gave nucleated cell count estimates. Using immunoSEQ multiplex PCR, the repertoire was profiled, and TCRdb retains in-frame clones only, with some absent. V and J calls and clone size are given by that table; D and trimming were obtained from the DNA. The data contain some 250,000 clones, roughly 83% of them singletons. Source material: peripheral blood. The source of this sequence is an elderly woman with acute or convalescent COVID-19.

CDR3 loop: CASSARPRLAGDNNEQFF. Here the CDR3 DNA reads TGTGCCAGTAGTGCCCGACCCCGACTAGCGGGGGACAACAATGAGCAGTTCTTC. The chain recombines TRBV19 with TRBJ2-1; 12 bases fit TRBD2. There are 18 residues in the CDR3. Unmatched junction bases numbered 13, after V lost 5 bases and J lost 5 bases. Germline-derived CDR1 and CDR2 are LNHDA and SQIVND (reference sequence).